Listed below are T cell receptor beta chains from one sample, sequenced in a study of Graves' ophthalmopathy and Graves' hyperthyroidism. One entry per CDR3 protein results from TCRdb running MiXCR on the multiplex PCR reads. Of more than 300,000 distinct CDR3 sequences listed, 15% are singletons. Sequenced input: peripheral blood. These receptors originate from a woman younger than 30 with stable Graves' hyperthyroidism. Both conserved end residues are trimmed from each CDR3.

v_gene,j_gene,CDR3aa
TRBV13,TRBJ2-7,ASSEWTGDEQY
TRBV7-9,TRBJ2-5,ASSLNLGETQY
TRBV12-3/TRBV12-4,TRBJ2-5,ASSLGVTQY
TRBV11-2,TRBJ1-2,ASSLRDRGLFGGYT
TRBV6-1,TRBJ1-2,ASGDRAHGYT
TRBV7-2,TRBJ1-6,ASSTSSYNSPLH
TRBV19,TRBJ1-2,ASRGTGEYGYT
TRBV6-1,TRBJ1-2,ASSDQTGFGYT
TRBV11-2,TRBJ2-7,ASSLSDRRTEQY
TRBV19,TRBJ1-2,ASSIVAGTANYGYT
TRBV20-1,TRBJ1-2,SGTRSNYGYT
TRBV4-1,TRBJ2-7,ASSHLTPGTGGYEQY
TRBV18,TRBJ1-6,ASSPPGYSPLH
TRBV19,TRBJ2-5,ASSTGAGPWETQY
TRBV4-2,TRBJ1-2,ASSQEGSRGYT
TRBV7-8,TRBJ1-5,ASSPRGLGNQPQH